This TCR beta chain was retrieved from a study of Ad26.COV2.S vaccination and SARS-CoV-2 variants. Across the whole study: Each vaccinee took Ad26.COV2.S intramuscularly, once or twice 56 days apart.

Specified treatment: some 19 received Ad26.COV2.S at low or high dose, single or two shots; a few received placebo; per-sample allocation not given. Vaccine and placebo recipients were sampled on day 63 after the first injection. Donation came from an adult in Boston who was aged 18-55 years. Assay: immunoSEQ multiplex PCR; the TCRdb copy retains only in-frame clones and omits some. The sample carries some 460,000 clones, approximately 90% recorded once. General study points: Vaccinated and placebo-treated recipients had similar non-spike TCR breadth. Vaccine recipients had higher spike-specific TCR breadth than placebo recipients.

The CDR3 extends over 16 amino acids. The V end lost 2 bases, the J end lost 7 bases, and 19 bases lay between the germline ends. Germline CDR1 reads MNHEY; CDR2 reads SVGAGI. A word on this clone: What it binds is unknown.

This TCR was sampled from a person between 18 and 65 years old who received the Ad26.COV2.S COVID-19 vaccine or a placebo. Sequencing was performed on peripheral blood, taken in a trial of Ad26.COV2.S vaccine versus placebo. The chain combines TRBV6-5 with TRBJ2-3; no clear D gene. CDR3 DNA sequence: TGTGCCAGCAGTTACGGCCATGTCCCAACATGGAATACGCAGTATTTT. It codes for CASSYGHVPTWNTQYF.